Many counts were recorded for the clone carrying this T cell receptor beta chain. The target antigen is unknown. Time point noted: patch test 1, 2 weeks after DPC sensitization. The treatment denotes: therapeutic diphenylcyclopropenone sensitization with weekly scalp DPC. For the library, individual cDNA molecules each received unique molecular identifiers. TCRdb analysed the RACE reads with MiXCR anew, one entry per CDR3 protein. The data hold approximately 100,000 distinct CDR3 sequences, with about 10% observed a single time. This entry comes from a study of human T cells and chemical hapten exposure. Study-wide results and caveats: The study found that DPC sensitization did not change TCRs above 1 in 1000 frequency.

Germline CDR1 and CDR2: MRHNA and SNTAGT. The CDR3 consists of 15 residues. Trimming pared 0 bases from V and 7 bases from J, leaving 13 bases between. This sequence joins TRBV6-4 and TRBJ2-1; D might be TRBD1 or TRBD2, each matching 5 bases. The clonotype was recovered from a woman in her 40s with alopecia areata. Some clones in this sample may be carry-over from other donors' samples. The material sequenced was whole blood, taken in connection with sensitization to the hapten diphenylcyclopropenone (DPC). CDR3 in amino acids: CASSDSGEPGNEQFF. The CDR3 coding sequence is TGTGCCAGCAGTGACTCGGGGGAACCGGGAAATGAGCAGTTCTTC.